This T cell receptor beta chain was sequenced in a study of control samples from healthy donors and cancer patients. The V gene's germline CDR1 is SGHTA and CDR2 FQGTGA. V lost 2 bases and J 3 bases, leaving 5 bases between the germline ends. This CDR3 has 13 residues. The table came from immunoSEQ multiplex PCR; TCRdb's copy has only in-frame clones and leaves some out. The repertoire holds about 100,000 clones, with about 90% as singletons. The chain recombines TRBV7-3 with TRBJ1-3; D remains unclear. Sequenced sample: blood. The sequence derives from a woman aged 45-59 years in good health. The CDR3, as DNA: TGTGCCAGCAGCTTATCCAGTGGAAACACCATATATTTT. Protein: CASSLSSGNTIYF.